What follows are 5 T cell receptor beta chains derived from one specimen sequenced in a study of T cell changes during pregnancy in multiple sclerosis. Clones were read by immunoSEQ multiplex PCR, and TCRdb kept only the in-frame ones, dropping some. The sample lists fewer than 30,000 clones, 80% to 90% occurring once. The material was CD8+ T cells from peripheral blood mononuclear cells, obtained in the second trimester of pregnancy. All receptors derive from a female donor with multiple sclerosis, enrolled in a pregnancy study.

The CDR3 nucleotides read TGTGCCAGCAGCACCGGGACAGCTATATACCAAGAGACCCAGTACTTC. This codes for CASSTGTAIYQETQYF. V gene TRBV5-4 combines with J gene TRBJ2-5; the match to TRBD1 covers 7 bases. CDR1 and CDR2 (germline): SGHNT, YYREEE (reference sequence). The CDR3 is 16 residues long. Losses at the gene ends were 4 bases for V and 0 bases for J; bases not matched to a gene: 9.

The gene calls are TRBV7-9 and TRBJ2-7, with 11 bases that match TRBD2. This CDR3 is 15 amino acids long. Unmatched junction bases numbered 5, after V lost 5 bases and J lost 2 bases. Germline CDR1 SEHNR, CDR2 FQNEAQ (reference sequence). The CDR3: CASSPTSGETYEQYF. CDR3 in DNA: TGTGCCAGCAGCCCGACTAGCGGGGAGACCTACGAGCAGTACTTC.

V and J are TRBV19 and TRBJ2-2; maybe TRBD1 (6 bases). Trimming removed 5 bases from V and 1 base from J, with 20 bases in between. Per germline, CDR1 LNHDA and CDR2 SQIVND (reference sequence). This CDR3 has 18 residues. The CDR3 DNA reads TGTGCCAGTAGTGTCCCTCCCTACAGGGCCCAGAACACCGGGGAGCTGTTTTTT. This gives the protein CASSVPPYRAQNTGELFF.

Relative to its sample, this clone is medium-sized. Written as DNA, the CDR3 is TGTGCCAGCAGTTATAACGAGGGCACTGAAGCTTTCTTT. This translates into CASSYNEGTEAFF. V gene TRBV6-5 combines with J gene TRBJ1-1; D gene uncertain. CDR1 is MNHEY, CDR2 SVGAGI, per germline. The CDR3 has 13 amino acids. Trimming pared 3 bases from V and 4 bases from J, leaving 9 bases between.

The chain uses TRBV7-9 and TRBJ2-7, with 13 bases matching TRBD2. The CDR3 contains 15 residues. The germline V gene encodes CDR1 SEHNR and CDR2 FQNEAQ (reference sequence). Germline trimming cut 5 bases from V and 2 bases from J; bases unmatched to any gene: 3. CDR3: CASSDGTSGAYEQYF. In DNA, the CDR3 is TGTGCCAGCAGCGACGGGACTAGCGGGGCCTACGAGCAGTACTTC.